This T cell receptor beta chain is drawn from a study of blood T cell repertoires in COVID-19. Looking at the study overall: Acute and convalescent COVID-19 samples came from the United States, Italy and Spain. From T cells, B-cell-depleted T cells, or PBMCs came the material, which was cDNA or gDNA.

In germline, CDR1 is LNHDA, CDR2 SQIVND (reference sequence). The CDR3 length is 16 residues. The V gene end was trimmed by 3 bases and the J gene end by 2 bases; junction bases not matched to a gene: 5. Seattle patient enrollment occurred during active infection, with longitudinal follow-up thereafter. The assay was immunoSEQ multiplex PCR, and TCRdb's table has in-frame clones only and misses some. Of about 150,000 clones listed, roughly four fifths were seen once; the top ten hold around 10%. The receptor comes from a woman aged 60-75 years with COVID-19, enrolled during active disease. The source material was peripheral blood. This chain uses TRBV19 with TRBJ1-5; TRBD1 aligns across 9 bases. CDR3 bases: TGTGCCAGTAGTATCTGGACAGGGGCTGGCAATCAGCCCCAGCATTTT. This gives the protein CASSIWTGAGNQPQHF.